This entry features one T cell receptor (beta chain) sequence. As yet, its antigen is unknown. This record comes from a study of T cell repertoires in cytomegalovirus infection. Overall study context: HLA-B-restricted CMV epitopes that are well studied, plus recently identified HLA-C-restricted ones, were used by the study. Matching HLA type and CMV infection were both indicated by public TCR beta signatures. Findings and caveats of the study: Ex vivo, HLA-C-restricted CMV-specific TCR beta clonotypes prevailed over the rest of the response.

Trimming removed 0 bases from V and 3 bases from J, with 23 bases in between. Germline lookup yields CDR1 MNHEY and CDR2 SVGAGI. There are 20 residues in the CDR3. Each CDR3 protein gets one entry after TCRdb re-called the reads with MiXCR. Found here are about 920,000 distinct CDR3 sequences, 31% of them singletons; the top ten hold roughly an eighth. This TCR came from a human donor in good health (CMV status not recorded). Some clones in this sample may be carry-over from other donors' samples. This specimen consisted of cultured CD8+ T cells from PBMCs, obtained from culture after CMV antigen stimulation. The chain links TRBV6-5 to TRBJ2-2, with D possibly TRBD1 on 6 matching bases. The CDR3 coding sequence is TGTGCCAGCAGTTACTCATCCTTCCAGGGGAGCCGGCCGGACACCGGGGAGCTGTTTTTT. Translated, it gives CASSYSSFQGSRPDTGELFF.